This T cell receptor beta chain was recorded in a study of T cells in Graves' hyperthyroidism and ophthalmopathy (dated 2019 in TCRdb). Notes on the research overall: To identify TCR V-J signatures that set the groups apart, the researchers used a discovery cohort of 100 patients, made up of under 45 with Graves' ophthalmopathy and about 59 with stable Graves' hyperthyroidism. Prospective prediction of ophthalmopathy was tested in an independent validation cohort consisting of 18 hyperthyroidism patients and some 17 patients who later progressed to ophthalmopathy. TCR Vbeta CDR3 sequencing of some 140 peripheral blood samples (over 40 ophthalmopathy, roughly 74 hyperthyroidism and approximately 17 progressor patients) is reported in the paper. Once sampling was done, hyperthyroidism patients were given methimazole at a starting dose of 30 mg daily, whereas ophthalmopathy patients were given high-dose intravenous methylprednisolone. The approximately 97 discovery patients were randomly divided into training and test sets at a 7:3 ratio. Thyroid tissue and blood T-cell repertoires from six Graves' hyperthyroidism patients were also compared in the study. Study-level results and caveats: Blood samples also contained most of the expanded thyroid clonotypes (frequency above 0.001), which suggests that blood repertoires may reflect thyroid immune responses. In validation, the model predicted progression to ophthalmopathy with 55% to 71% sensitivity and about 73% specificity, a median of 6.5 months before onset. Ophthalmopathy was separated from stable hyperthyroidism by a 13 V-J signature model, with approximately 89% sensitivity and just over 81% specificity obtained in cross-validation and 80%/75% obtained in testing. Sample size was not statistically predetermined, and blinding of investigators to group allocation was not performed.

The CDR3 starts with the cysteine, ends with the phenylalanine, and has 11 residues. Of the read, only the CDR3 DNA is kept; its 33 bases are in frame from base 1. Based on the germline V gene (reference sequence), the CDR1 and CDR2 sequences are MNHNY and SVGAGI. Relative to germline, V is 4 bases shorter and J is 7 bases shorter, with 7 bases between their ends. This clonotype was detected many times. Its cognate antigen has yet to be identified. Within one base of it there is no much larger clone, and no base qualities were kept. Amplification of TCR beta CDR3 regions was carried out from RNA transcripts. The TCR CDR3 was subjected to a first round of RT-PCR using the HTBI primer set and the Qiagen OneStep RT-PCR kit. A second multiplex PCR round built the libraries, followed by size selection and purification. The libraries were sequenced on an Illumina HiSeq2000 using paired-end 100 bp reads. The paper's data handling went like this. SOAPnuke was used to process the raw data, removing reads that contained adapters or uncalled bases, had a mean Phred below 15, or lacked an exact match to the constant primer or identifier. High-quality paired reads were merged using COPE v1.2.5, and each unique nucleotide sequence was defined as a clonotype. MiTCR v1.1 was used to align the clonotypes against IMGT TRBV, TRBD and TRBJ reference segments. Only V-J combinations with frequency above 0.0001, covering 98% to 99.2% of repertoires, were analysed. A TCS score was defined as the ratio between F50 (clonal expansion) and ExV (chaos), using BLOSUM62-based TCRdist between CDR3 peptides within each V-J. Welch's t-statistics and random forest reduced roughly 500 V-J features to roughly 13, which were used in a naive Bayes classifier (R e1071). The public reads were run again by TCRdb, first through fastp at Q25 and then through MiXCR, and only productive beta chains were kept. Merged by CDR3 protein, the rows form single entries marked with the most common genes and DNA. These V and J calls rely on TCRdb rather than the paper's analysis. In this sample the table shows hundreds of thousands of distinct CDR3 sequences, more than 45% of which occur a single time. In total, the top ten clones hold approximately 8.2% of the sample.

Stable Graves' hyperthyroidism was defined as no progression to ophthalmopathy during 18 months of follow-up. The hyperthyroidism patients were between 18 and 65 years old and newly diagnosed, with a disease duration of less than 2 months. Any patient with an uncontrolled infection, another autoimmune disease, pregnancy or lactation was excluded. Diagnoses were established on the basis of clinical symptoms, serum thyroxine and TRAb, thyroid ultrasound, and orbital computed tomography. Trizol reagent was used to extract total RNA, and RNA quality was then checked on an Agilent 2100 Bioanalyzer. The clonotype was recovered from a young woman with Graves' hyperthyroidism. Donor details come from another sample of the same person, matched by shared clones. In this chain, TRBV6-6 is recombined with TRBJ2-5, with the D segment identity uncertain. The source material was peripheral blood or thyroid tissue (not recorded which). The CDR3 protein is CASSSIATQYF. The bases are TGTGCCAGCAGTTCGATAGCGACCCAGTACTTC.